This TCR beta chain was found in a study of blood T cell repertoires in COVID-19. The overall study: Donors in the United States, Italy and Spain gave samples during acute or convalescent COVID-19.

The CDR3 totals 12 residues. Across about two dozen US areas, participants ranged in age from about 18 to 90 years. Cohort allocation depended upon clinical history that participants reported. The assay was immunoSEQ multiplex PCR, and TCRdb's table has in-frame clones only and misses some. The data show 400,000 or so clones, roughly 91% seen once. The sample was PBMCs or T cells enriched from blood (not recorded which). The rearrangement uses TRBV12-1 and TRBJ1-5. TRBV12-1 is listed as a pseudogene. The source of this sequence is a man aged 18 to 29 who had recovered from COVID-19. As DNA, the CDR3 is TGTGCCAGCAGCTTTAGTTTGCGGCCCCAGCATTTT. Translating gives CASSFSLRPQHF.